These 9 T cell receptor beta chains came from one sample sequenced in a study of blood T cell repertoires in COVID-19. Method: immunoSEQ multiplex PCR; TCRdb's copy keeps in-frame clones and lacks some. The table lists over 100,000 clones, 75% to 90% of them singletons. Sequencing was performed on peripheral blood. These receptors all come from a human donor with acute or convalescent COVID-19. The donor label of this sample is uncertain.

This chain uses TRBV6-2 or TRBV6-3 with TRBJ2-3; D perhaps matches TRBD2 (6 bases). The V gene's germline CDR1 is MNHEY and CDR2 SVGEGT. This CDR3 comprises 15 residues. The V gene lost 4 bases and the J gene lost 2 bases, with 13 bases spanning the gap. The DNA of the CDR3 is TGTGCCAGCAGTTTCCAGGGACTGAACACAGATACGCAGTATTTT. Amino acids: CASSFQGLNTDTQYF.

CDR3 coding DNA: TGTGCCAGCCGTCTTGACAGGGGTGAGGCAGATACGCAGTATTTT. Amino acids: CASRLDRGEADTQYF. The V and J genes are TRBV2 and TRBJ2-3; TRBD1 matches 8 bases. The CDR3 has 15 residues. After removal of 8 bases from V and 4 bases from J, the junction contained 11 bases not matched to a gene. Germline V lookup: CDR1 SNHLY, CDR2 FYNNEI.

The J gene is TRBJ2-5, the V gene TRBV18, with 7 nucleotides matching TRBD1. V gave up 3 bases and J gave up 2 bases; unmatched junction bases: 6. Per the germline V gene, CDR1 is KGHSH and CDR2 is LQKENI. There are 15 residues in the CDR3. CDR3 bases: TGTGCCAGCTCACCCCGACAGGGATCGCAAGAGACCCAGTACTTC. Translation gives CASSPRQGSQETQYF.

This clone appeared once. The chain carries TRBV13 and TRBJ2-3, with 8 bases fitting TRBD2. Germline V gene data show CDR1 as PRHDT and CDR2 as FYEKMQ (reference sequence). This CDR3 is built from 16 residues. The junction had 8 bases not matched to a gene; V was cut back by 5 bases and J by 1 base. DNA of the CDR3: TGTGCCAGCAGCCCCACCTTTAGCGGGGGCACAGATACGCAGTATTTT. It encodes CASSPTFSGGTDTQYF.

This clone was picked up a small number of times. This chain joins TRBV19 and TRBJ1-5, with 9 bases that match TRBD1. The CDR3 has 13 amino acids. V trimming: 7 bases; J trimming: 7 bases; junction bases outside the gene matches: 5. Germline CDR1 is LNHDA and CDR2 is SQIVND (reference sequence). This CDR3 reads CASTDRGIQPQHF. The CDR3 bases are TGTGCCAGTACGGACAGGGGTATCCAGCCCCAGCATTTT.

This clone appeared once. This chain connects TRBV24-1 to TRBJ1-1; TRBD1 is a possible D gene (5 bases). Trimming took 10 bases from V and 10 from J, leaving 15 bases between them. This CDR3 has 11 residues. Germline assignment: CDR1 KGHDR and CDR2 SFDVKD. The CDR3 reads CATYQRGVAFF. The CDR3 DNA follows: TGTGCCACGTATCAACGGGGGGTAGCTTTCTTT.

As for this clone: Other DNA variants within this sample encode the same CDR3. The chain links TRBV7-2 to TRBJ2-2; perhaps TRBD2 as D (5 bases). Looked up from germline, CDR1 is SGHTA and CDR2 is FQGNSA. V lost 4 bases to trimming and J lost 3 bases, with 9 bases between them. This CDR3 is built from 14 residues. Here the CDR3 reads CASSSTRDTGELFF. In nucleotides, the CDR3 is TGTGCCAGCAGCTCCACGCGGGACACCGGGGAGCTGTTTTTT.

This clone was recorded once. CDR3 protein: CASSIEPTGEQYF. For the CDR3, the DNA is TGTGCCAGTAGTATCGAGCCGACGGGGGAGCAGTACTTC. The chain is built from TRBV19 and TRBJ2-7; maybe TRBD2 (5 bases). CDR1 LNHDA and CDR2 SQIVND come from the germline V gene (reference sequence). CDR3 size: 13 residues. Trimming left V 3 bases short and J 7 bases short, with 13 bases between.

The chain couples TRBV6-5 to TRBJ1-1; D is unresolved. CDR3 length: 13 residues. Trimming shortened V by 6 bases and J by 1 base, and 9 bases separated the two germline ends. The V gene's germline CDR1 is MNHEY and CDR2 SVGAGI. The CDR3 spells CASSRVPNTEAFF. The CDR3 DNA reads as TGTGCCAGCAGCCGGGTCCCGAACACTGAAGCTTTCTTT.